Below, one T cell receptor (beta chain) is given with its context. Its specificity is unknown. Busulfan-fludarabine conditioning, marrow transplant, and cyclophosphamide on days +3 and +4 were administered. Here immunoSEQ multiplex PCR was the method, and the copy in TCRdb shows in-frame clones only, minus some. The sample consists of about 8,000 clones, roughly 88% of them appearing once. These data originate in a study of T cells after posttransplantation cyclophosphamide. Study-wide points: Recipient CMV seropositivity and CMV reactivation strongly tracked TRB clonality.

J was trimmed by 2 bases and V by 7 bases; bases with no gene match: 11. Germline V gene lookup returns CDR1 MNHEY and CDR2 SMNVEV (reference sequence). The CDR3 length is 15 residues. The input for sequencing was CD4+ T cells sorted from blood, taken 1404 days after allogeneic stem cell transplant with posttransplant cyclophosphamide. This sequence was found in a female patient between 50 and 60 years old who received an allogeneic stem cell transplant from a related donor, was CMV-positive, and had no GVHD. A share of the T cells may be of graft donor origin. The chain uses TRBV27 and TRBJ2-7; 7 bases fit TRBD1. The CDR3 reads CASMPPDRAPYEQYF. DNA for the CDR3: TGTGCCAGCATGCCCCCTGACAGGGCACCCTACGAGCAGTACTTC.